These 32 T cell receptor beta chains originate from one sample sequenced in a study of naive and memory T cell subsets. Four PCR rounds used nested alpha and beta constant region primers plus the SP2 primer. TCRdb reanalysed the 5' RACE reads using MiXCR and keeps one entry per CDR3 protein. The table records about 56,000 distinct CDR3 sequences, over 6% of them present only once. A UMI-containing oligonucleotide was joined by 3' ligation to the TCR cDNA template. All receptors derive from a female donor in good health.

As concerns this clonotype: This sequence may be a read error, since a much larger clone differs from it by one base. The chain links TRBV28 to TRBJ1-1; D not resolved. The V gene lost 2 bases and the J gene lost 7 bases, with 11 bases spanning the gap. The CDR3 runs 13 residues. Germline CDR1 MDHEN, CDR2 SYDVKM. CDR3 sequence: CASSLGENHEAFF. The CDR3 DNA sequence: TGTGCCAGCAGTTTAGGGGAAAATCATGAAGCTTTCTTT.

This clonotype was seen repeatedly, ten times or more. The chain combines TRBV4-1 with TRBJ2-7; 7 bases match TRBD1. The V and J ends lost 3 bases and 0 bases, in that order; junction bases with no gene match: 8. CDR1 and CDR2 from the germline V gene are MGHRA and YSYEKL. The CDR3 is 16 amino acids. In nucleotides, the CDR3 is TGCGCCAGCAGCCAGGAGAGCAGGGGGAGCTCCTACGAGCAGTACTTC. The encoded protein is CASSQESRGSSYEQYF.

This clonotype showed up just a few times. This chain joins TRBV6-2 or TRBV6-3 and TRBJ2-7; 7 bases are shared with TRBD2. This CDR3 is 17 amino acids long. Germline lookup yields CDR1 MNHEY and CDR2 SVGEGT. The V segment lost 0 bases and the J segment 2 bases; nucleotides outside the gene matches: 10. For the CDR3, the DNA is TGTGCCAGCAGTTACTCGAGCGGGCGGGGGTTGGCCTACGAGCAGTACTTC. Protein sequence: CASSYSSGRGLAYEQYF.

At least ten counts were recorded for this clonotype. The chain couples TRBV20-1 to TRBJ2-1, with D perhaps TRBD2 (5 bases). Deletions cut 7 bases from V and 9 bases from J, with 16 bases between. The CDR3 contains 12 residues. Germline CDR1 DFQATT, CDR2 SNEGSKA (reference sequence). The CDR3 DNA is TGCAGTGTTGGCCCCGGCAGCGGTGAGCAGTTCTTC. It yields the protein CSVGPGSGEQFF.

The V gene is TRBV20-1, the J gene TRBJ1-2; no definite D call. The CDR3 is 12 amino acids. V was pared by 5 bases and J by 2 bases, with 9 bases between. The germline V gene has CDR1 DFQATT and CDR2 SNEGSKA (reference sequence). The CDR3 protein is CSAGQGNYGYTF. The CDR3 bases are TGCAGTGCTGGCCAAGGCAACTATGGCTACACCTTC.

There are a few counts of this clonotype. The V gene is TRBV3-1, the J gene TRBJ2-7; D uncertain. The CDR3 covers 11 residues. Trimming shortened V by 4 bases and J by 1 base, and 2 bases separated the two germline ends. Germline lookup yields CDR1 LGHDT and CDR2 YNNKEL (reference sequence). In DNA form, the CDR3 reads TGTGCCAGCAGCCGGTCCTACGAGCAGTACTTC. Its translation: CASSRSYEQYF.

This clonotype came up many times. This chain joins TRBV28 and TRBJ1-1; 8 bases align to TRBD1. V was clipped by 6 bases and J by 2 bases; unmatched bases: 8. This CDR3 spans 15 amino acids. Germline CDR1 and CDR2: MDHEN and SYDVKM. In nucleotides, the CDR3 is TGTGCCAGCAGACCCCTGGACAGGGCCAACACTGAAGCTTTCTTT. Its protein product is CASRPLDRANTEAFF.

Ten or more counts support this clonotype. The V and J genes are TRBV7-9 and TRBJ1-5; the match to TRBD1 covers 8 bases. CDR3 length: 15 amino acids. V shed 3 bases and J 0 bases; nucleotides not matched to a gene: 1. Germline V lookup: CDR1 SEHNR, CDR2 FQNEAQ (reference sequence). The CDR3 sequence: CASSFDRGSNQPQHF. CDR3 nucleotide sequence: TGTGCCAGCAGCTTCGACAGGGGTAGCAATCAGCCCCAGCATTTT.

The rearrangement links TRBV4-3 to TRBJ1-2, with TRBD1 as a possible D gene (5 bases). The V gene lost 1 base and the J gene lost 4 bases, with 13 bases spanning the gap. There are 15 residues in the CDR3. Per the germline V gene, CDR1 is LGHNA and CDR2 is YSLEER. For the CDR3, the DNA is TGCGCCAGCAGCCAAGCCCGTTGGGGCCCCTATGGCTACACCTTC. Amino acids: CASSQARWGPYGYTF.

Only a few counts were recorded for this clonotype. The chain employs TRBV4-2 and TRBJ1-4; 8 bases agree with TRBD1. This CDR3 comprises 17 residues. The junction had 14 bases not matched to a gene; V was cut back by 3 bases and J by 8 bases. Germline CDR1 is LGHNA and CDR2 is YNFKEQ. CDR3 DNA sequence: TGTGCCAGCAGCCATTCCGGAAGGGGGACAGGCGGCGAAAAACTGTTTTTT. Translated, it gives CASSHSGRGTGGEKLFF.

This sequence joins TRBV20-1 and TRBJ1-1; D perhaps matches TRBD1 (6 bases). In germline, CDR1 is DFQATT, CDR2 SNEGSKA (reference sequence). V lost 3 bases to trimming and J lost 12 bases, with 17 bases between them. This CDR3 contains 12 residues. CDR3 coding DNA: TGCAGTGCTAGTAAGGAGGGGGTGGTGACTTTCTTT. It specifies CSASKEGVVTFF.

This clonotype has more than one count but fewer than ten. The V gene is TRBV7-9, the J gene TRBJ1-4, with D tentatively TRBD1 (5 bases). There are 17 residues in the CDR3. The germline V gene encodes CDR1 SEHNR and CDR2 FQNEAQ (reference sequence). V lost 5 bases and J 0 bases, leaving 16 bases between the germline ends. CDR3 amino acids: CASSPRTGLATNEKLFF. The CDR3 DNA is TGTGCCAGCAGCCCACGGACGGGACTTGCAACTAATGAAAAACTGTTTTTT.

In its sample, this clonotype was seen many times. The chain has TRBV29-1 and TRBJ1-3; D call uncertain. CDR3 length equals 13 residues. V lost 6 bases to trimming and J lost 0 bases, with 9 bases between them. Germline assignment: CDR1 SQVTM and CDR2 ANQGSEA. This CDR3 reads CSVSTNSGNTIYF. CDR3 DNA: TGCAGCGTCTCTACGAACTCTGGAAACACCATATATTTT.

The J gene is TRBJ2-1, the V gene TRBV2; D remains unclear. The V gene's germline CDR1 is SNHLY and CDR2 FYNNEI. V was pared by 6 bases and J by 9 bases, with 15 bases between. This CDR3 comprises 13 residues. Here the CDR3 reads CASSQFIAAEQFF. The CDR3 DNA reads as TGTGCCAGCAGCCAATTTATAGCAGCTGAGCAGTTCTTC. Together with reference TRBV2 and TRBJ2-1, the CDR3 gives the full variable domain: EPEVTQTPSHQVTQMGQEVILRCVPISNHLYFYWYRQILGQKVEFLVSFYNNEISEKSEIFDDQFSVERPDGSNFTLKIRSTKLEDSAMYFCASSQFIAAEQFFGPGTRLTVL.

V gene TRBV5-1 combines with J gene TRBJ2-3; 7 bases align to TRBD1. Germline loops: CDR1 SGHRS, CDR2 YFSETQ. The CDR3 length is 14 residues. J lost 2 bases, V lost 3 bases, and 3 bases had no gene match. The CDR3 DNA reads TGCGCCAGCAGCTGGGGACAGCTCACAGATACGCAGTATTTT. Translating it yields CASSWGQLTDTQYF.

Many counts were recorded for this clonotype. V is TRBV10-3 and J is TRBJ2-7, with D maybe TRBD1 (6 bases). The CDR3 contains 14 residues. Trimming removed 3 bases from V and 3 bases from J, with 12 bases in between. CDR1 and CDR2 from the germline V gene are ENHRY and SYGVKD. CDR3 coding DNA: TGTGCCATCAGTGAAGGGGGTTGGGACTACGAGCAGTACTTC. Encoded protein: CAISEGGWDYEQYF.

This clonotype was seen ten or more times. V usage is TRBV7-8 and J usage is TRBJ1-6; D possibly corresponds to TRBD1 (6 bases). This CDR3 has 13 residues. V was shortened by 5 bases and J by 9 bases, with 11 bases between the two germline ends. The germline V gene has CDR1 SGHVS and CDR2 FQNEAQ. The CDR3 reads CASSAGAGSPLHF. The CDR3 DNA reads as TGTGCCAGCAGCGCGGGGGCCGGTTCACCCCTCCACTTT.

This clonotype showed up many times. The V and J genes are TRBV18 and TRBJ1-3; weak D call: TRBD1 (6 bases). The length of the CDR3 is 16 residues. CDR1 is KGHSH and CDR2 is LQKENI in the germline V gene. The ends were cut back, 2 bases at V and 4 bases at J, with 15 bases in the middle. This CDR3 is CASSPITGLTGNTIYF. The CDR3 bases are TGTGCCAGCTCACCAATTACAGGGCTAACGGGAAACACCATATATTTT.

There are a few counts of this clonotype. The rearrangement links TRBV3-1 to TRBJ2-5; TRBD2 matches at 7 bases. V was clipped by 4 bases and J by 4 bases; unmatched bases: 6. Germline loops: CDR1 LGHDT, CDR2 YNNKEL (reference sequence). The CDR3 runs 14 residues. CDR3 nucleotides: TGTGCCAGCAGCCTCCGGTGGGGGGGAGAGACCCAGTACTTC. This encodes CASSLRWGGETQYF.

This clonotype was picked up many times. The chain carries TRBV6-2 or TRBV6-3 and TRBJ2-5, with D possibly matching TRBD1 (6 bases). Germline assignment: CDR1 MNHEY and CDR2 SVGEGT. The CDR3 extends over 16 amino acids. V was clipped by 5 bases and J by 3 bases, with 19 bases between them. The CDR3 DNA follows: TGTGCCAGCAGTCCACTCGGTCAGGGGAGAGAAGAGACCCAGTACTTC. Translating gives CASSPLGQGREETQYF.

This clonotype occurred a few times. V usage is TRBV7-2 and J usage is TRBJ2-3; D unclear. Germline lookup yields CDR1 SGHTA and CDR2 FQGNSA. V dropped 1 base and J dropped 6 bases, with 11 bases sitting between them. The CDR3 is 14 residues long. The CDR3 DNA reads TGTGCCAGCAGCTTAGAACGGGCCCCCGATACGCAGTATTTT. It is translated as CASSLERAPDTQYF.

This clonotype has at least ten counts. DNA for the CDR3: TGCGCCAGCAGCCAAGATCTTTCCAGGGGCAGCAATCAGCCCCAGCATTTT. Translation: CASSQDLSRGSNQPQHF. The chain joins TRBV4-3 to TRBJ1-5; D may be TRBD1 (6 bases). The germline CDR1 and CDR2 sequences are LGHNA and YSLEER. V was trimmed by 0 bases and J by 1 base, leaving 13 bases between them. This CDR3 comprises 17 residues.

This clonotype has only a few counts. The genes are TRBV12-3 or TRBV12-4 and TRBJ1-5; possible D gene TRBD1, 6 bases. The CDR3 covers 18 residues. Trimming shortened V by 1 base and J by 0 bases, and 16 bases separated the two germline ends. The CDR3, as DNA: TGTGCCAGCAGTTTAGGGACAGCCGCTTTCTATAGCAATCAGCCCCAGCATTTT. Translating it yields CASSLGTAAFYSNQPQHF.

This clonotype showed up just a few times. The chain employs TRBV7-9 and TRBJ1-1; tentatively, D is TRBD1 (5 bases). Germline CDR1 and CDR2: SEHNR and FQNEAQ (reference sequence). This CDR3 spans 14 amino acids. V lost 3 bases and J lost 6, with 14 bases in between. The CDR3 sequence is CASSFFRQGSEAFF. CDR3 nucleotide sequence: TGTGCCAGCAGCTTCTTTCGGCAGGGCTCTGAAGCTTTCTTT.

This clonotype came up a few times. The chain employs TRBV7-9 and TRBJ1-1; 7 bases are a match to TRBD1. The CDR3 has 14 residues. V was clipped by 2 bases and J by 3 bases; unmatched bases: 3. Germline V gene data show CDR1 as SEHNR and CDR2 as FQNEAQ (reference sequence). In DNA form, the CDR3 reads TGTGCCAGCAGCTTATCCACAGGGGACACTGAAGCTTTCTTT. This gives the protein CASSLSTGDTEAFF. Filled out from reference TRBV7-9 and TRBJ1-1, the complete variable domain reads DTGVSQNPRHKITKRGQNVTFRCDPISEHNRLYWYRQTLGQGPEFLTYFQNEAQLEKSRLLSDRFSAERPKGSFSTLEIQRTEQGDSAMYLCASSLSTGDTEAFFGQGTRLTVV.

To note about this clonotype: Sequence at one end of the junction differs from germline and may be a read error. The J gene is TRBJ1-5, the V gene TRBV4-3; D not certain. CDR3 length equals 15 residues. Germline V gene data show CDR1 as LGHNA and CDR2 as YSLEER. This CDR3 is CASSQDLRCNQLQHF. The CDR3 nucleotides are TGCGCCAGCAGCCAAGATCTGAGGTGTAATCAGCTCCAGCATTTT.

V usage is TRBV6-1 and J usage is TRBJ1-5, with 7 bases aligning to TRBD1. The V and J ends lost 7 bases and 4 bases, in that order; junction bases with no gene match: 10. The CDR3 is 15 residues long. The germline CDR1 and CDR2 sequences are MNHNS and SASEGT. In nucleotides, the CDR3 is TGTGCCAGCACCAACCGGGACAGTCGTAATCAGCCCCAGCATTTT. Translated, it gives CASTNRDSRNQPQHF.

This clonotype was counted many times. CDR3 loop: CASSLARAAGQGYTF. In nucleotides, the CDR3 is TGTGCCAGCAGCTTAGCCCGGGCGGCAGGGCAGGGCTACACCTTC. The rearrangement uses TRBV7-2 and TRBJ1-2, with D possibly being TRBD1 (5 bases). The CDR3 is 15 amino acids. Germline loops: CDR1 SGHTA, CDR2 FQGNSA. Trimming pared 0 bases from V and 8 bases from J, leaving 16 bases between.

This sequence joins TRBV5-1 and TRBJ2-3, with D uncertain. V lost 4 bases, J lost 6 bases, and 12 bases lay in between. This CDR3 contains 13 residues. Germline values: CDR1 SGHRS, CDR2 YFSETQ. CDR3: CASSPAGPDTQYF. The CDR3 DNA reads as TGCGCCAGCAGCCCCGCTGGCCCTGATACGCAGTATTTT. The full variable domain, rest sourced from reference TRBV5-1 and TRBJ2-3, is KAGVTQTPRYLIKTRGQQVTLSCSPISGHRSVSWYQQTPGQGLQFLFEYFSETQRNKGNFPGRFSGRQFSNSRSEMNVSTLELGDSALYLCASSPAGPDTQYFGPGTRLTVL.

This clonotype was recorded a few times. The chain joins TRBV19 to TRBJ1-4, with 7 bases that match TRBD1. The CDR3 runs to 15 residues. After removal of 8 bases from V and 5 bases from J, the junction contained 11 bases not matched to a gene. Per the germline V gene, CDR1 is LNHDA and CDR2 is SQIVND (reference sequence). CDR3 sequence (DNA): TGTGCCAGTCAGACAGGGACCCTTCTAAATGAAAAACTGTTTTTT. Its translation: CASQTGTLLNEKLFF.

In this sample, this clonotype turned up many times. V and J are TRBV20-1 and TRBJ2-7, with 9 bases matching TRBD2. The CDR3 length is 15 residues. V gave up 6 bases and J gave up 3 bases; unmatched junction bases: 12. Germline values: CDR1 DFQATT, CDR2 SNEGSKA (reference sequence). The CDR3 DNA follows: TGCAGTGCCGGGACTATAGCGGGGGTCCTCTACGAGCAGTACTTC. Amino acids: CSAGTIAGVLYEQYF.

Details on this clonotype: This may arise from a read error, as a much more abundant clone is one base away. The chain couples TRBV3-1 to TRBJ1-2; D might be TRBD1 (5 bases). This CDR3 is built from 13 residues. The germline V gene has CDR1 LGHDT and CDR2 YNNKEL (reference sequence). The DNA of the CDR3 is TGTGCCAGCGGGGGAACGGCTAACTATGGCGACACCTTC. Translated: CASGGTANYGDTF.